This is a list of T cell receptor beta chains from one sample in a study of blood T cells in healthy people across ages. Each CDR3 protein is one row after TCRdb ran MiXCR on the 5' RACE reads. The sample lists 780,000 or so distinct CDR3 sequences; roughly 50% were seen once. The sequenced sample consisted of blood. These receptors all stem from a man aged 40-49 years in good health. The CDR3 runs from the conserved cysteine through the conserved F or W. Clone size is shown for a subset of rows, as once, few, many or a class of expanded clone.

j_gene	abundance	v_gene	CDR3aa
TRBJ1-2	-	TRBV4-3	CASSQALGQGSYGYTF
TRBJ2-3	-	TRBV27	CASSNLVAGGGADTQYF
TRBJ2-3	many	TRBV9	CASSALSGGGTDTQYF
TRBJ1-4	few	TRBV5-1	CASSLEDRREKLFF
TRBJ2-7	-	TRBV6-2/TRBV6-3	CASSYELKIGGGFDEQYF
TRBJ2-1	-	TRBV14	CASSQSFWRGTGVYEQFF
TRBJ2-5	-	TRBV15	CAIRGNPAETQYF
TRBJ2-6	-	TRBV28	CASGGGGSSGANVLTF
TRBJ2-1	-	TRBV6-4	CASSRGATGNNEQFF
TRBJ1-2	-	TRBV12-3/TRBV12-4	CASHTGYGEYGYTF
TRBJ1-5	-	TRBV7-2	CASSLVPDNQPQHF
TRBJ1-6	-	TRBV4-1	CASSRQTGQTPLHF
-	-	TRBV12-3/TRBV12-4	CASSFVVGGRDEQYF
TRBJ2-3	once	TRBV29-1	CSVERALDTQYF
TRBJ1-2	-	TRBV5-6	CASSLNEALKEYGYTF
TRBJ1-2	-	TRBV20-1	CSASPFGAGYTF
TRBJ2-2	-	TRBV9	CASNGYTGITNTGELFF
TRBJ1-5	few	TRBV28	CASSWSGSNQPQHF
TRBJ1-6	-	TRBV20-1	CSRKGPYNSPLHF
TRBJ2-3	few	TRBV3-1	CASSQGVGRPTTDTQYF
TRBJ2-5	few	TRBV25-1	CASSRMGETQYF
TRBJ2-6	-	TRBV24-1	CATSEHGDSGANVLTF
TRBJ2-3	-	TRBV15	CATSRERDRGTDTQYF
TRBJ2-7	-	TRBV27	CASSLTATGVLVEQYF
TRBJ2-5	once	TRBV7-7	CASSLTKGDEQYF
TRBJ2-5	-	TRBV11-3	CASSPGWATQETQYF
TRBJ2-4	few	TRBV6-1	CASKESLAKNIQYF
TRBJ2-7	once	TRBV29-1	CSVGRDGSYEQYF
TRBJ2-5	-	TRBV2	CATSYQGQTSEEQYF
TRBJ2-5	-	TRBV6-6	CASSFKGWGTETQYF
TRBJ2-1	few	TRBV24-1	CATSDLVAGGRNEQFF
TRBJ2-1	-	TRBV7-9	CASSPIDNEQFF
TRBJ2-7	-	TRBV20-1	CSAPGSSYEQYF
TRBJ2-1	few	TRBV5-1	CASSETGDSYNEQFF
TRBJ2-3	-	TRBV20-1	CSAREQEKADTQYF
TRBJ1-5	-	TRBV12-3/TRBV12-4	CASSLRGSGQPQHF
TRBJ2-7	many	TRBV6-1	CASSNPEGQPPYEQYF
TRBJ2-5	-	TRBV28	CASSAGAAGETQYF
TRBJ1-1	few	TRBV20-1	CSAQGVMKGSTEAFF
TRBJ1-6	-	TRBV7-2	CASSSTGGGSPLHF
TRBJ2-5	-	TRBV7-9	CASRFGLAGNFQETQYF